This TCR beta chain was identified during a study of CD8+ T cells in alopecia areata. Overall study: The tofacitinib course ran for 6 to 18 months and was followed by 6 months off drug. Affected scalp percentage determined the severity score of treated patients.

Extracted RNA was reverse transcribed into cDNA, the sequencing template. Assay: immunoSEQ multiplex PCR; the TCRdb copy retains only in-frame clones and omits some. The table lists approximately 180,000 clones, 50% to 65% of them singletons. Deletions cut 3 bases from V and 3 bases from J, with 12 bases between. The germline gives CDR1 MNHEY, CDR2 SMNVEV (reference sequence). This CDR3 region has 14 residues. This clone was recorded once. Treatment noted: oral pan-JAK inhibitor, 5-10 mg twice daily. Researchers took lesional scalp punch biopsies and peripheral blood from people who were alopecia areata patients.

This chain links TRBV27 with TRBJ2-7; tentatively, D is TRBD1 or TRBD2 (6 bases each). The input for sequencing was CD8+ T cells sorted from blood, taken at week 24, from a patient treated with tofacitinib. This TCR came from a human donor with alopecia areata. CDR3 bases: TGTGCCAGCAGTTTTAAGGGGGGATTCTACGAGCAGTACTTC. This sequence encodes CASSFKGGFYEQYF.